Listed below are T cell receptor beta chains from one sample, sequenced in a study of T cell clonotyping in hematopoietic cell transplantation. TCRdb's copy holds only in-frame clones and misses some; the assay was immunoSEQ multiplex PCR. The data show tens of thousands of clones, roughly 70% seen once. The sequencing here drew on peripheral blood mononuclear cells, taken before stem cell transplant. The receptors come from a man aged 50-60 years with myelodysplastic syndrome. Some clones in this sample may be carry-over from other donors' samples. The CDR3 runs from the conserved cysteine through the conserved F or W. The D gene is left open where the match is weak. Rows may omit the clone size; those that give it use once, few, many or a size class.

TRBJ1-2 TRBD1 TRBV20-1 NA CSARPDRGPTF TGCAGTGCTAGGCCCGACAGGGGCCCAACCTTC
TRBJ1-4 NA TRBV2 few CASRPGSPTNEKLFF TGTGCCAGCCGCCCGGGCAGCCCAACTAATGAAAAACTGTTTTTT
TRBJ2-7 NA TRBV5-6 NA CASSLSRTTYEQYF TGTGCCAGCAGCTTAAGTAGGACTACCTACGAGCAGTACTTC
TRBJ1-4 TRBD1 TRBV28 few CASSLRQGNEKLFF TGTGCCAGCAGTTTACGACAGGGTAATGAAAAACTGTTTTTT
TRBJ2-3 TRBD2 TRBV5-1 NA CASSPSRGAGGDTQYF TGCGCCAGCAGCCCTTCTAGGGGAGCGGGGGGAGATACGCAGTATTTT
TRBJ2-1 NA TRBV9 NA CASSVLLFGEQFF TGTGCCAGCAGCGTATTACTCTTTGGTGAGCAGTTCTTC
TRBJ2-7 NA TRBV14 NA CASSQDPGPGTIYEQYF TGTGCCAGCAGCCAAGATCCCGGGCCAGGGACAATATACGAGCAGTACTTC
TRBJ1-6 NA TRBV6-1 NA CAERGASYNSPLHF TGTGCCGAGCGCGGGGCATCTTATAATTCACCCCTCCACTTT
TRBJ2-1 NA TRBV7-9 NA CASSLAPSSYNEQFF TGTGCCAGCAGCCTCGCACCCAGCTCCTACAATGAGCAGTTCTTC
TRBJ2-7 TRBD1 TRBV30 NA CAWDAPDRVGNEQYF TGTGCCTGGGATGCCCCAGACAGGGTAGGAAACGAGCAGTACTTC
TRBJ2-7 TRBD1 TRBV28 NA CASSSPLRGSYEQYF TGTGCCAGCAGTTCCCCCCTCAGGGGGTCCTACGAGCAGTACTTC
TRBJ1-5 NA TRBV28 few CASSLFRVEARGNQPQHF TGTGCCAGCAGTTTATTCCGCGTGGAGGCGAGGGGCAATCAGCCCCAGCATTTT
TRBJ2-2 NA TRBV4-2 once CASSQEWGAANTGELFF TGTGCCAGCAGCCAAGAATGGGGAGCGGCTAACACCGGGGAGCTGTTTTTT
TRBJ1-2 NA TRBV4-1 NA CASSQQGRGYGYTF TGCGCCAGCAGCCAGCAGGGACGGGGCTATGGCTACACCTTC
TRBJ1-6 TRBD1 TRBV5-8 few CASSSGQEVDNSPLHF TGTGCCAGCAGCTCCGGACAGGAGGTTGATAATTCACCCCTCCACTTT
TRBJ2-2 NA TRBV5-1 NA CASAPIAGGSGELFF TGCGCCAGCGCCCCAATAGCCGGGGGATCCGGGGAGCTGTTTTTT
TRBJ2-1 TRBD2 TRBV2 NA CASSDISGRAQAVNNEQFF TGTGCCAGCAGTGATATTAGCGGGAGGGCCCAAGCAGTCAACAATGAGCAGTTCTTC
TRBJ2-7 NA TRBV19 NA CASPRDSNLGQYF TGTGCCAGTCCGCGAGATTCAAACTTGGGGCAGTACTTC
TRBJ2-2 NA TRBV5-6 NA CASSLGGTGELFF TGTGCCAGCAGCTTGGGGGGGACCGGGGAGCTGTTTTTT
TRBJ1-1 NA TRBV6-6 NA CASKGDTEAFF TGTGCCAGCAAAGGGGACACTGAAGCTTTCTTT
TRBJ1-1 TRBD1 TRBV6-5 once CASSWTGMNTEAFF TGTGCCAGCAGTTGGACAGGGATGAACACTGAAGCTTTCTTT
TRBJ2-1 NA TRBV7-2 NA CASSPKGGGHEQFF TGTGCCAGCAGCCCGAAGGGGGGTGGGCATGAGCAGTTCTTC
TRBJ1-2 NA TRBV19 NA CASSISVYGYTF TGTGCCAGTAGTATATCGGTCTATGGCTACACCTTC
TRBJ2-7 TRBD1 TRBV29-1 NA CSVGDRGYEQYF TGCAGCGTTGGGGACAGGGGCTACGAGCAGTACTTC
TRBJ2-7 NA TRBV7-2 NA CASSLLFYEQYF TGTGCCAGCAGCTTACTCTTCTACGAGCAGTACTTC
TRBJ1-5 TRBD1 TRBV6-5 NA CASSAQGTQPQHF TGTGCCAGCAGTGCACAGGGGACCCAGCCCCAGCATTTT
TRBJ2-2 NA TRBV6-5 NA CASSYSGQTGGELFF TGTGCCAGCAGTTACTCGGGCCAAACCGGTGGGGAGCTGTTTTTT
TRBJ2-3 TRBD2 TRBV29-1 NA CSVAGTSSRADTQYF TGCAGCGTCGCCGGGACTAGCTCTAGGGCAGATACGCAGTATTTT
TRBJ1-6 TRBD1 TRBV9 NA CASSADRGPPLHF TGTGCCAGCAGCGCGGACAGGGGTCCACCCCTCCACTTT
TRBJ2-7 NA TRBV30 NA CAWSRGLRYGQYF TGTGCCTGGAGTAGGGGATTGAGGTACGGGCAGTACTTC
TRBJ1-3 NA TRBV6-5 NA CASRPNRASGNTIYF TGTGCCAGCAGGCCTAACCGGGCTTCTGGAAACACCATATATTTT
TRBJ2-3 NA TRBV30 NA CAWSVAAVTDTQYF TGTGCCTGGAGTGTCGCAGCGGTCACAGATACGCAGTATTTT
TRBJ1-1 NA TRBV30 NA CAWRAGWTEAFF TGTGCCTGGAGAGCAGGGTGGACTGAAGCTTTCTTT
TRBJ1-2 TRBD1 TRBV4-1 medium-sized CASSQYSGTGDGYTF TGCGCCAGCAGCCAATATAGCGGGACAGGGGATGGCTACACCTTC
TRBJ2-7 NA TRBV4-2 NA CASSQDRGAQGYEQYF TGTGCCAGCAGCCAAGATCGGGGGGCCCAGGGATACGAGCAGTACTTC
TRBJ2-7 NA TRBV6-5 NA CASRTLTYEQYF TGTGCCAGCAGGACCCTAACCTACGAGCAGTACTTC
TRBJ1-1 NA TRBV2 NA CASSQQRDTEAFF TGTGCCAGCAGTCAACAGAGGGACACTGAAGCTTTCTTT
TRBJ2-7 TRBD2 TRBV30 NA CAWSVRAGLAGGRTYEQYF TGTGCCTGGAGTGTACGTGCCGGACTAGCGGGAGGGAGGACCTACGAGCAGTACTTC
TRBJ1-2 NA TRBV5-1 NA CASSLRGDYGYTF TGCGCCAGCAGCTTGAGGGGGGACTATGGCTACACCTTC
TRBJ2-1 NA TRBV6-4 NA CASSETGRGQFF TGTGCCAGCAGTGAAACGGGTCGAGGGCAGTTCTTC
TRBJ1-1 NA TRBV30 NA CAWVRRGGVEDTEAFF TGTGCCTGGGTACGGAGGGGAGGAGTAGAGGACACTGAAGCTTTCTTT
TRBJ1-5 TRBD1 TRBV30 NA CAWSTGGAYQPQHF TGTGCCTGGTCGACAGGGGGCGCGTATCAGCCCCAGCATTTT
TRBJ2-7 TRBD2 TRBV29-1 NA CSATNIAGHPYEQYF TGCAGCGCGACTAACATAGCGGGACACCCCTACGAGCAGTACTTC
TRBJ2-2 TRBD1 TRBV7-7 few CASSSEGAGTGELFF TGTGCTAGCAGCTCCGAGGGGGCAGGGACCGGGGAGCTGTTTTTT
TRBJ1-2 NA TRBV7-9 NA CASSSGQLNGYTF TGTGCCAGCAGCTCCGGACAGTTAAATGGCTACACCTTC
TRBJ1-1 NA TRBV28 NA CASSLGRVDTEAFF TGTGCCAGCAGTTTGGGCAGGGTAGACACTGAAGCTTTCTTT
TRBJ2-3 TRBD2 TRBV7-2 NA CASSFSGTQYF TGTGCCAGCAGCTTTAGCGGGACGCAGTATTTT
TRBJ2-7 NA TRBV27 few CASRQAGYEQYF TGTGCCAGCAGACAGGCAGGGTACGAGCAGTACTTC
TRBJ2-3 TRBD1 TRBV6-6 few CASRARQGALTDTQYF TGTGCCAGCAGAGCTAGACAGGGGGCGCTGACAGATACGCAGTATTTT
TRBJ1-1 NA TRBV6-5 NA CASSSPSGRNTEAFF TGTGCCAGCAGTTCCCCCTCAGGAAGGAACACTGAAGCTTTCTTT
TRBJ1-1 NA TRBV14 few CASNPLSMNTEAFF TGTGCCAGCAACCCTCTGAGCATGAACACTGAAGCTTTTTTT
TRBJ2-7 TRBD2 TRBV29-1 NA CSVVPLFGGSYEQYF TGCAGCGTTGTCCCACTCTTCGGGGGGTCCTACGAGCAGTACTTC
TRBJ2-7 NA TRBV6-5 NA CASNVRGFGSEQYF TGTGCCAGCAACGTCAGGGGTTTTGGCAGCGAGCAGTACTTC
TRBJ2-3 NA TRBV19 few CASGSTSTDTQYF TGTGCCAGTGGTTCAACTAGCACAGATACGCAGTATTTT
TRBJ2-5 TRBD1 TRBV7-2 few CASSSGQVQETQYF TGTGCCAGCAGTTCCGGACAGGTTCAAGAGACCCAGTACTTC
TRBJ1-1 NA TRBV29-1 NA CSAWTGFSTEAFF TGCAGCGCCTGGACGGGTTTCAGCACTGAAGCTTTCTTT
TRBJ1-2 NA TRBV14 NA CASSPARRYYGYTF TGTGCCAGCAGCCCCGCCAGGCGATACTATGGCTACACCTTC
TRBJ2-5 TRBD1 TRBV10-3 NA CATRRDRGQETQYF TGTGCCACCCGTCGGGACAGGGGACAAGAGACCCAGTACTTC
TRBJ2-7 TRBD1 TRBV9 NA CASSVEGQNEQYF TGTGCCAGCAGCGTAGAGGGACAGAACGAGCAGTACTTC
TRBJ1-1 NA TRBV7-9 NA CASRGTGGAGAFF TGTGCCAGCAGAGGAACGGGGGGGGCTGGAGCTTTCTTT